The 16 T cell receptor beta chains listed next were all sequenced from one sample in a study of blood T cells in healthy people across ages (dated by TCRdb to the mid-2010s). Library preparation was by 5' RACE. A second PCR of roughly 7 to 11 cycles was run with a J-beta primer mix and a sample-barcoded 5' primer. The public reads were reanalyzed by TCRdb: fastp trimming at Q25, MiXCR alignment, in-frame beta chains only. Identical CDR3 proteins give one entry, which carries the most common genes and DNA. For this sample the table gives 1.8 million or so distinct CDR3 sequences, of which around 42% were detected only once. Under 25% of the sample belongs to the ten largest clones. The sequencing sample was made of blood. The source is a human donor in good health.

The chain has TRBV11-2 and TRBJ2-1, with D tentatively TRBD2 (7 bases). The germline CDR1 and CDR2 sequences are SGHAT and FQNNGV. This CDR3 spans 15 amino acids. The V and J ends lost 5 bases and 8 bases respectively, with 19 bases between them. CDR3 in amino acids: CASSLVGGAFDEQFF. As DNA, the CDR3 is TGTGCCAGCAGCCTAGTTGGGGGGGCTTTCGATGAGCAGTTCTTC. The variable domain in full, with the rest retrieved from reference TRBV11-2 and TRBJ2-1, is EAGVAQSPRYKIIEKRQSVAFWCNPISGHATLYWYQQILGQGPKLLIQFQNNGVVDDSQLPKDRFSAERLKGVDSTLKIQPAKLEDSAVYLCASSLVGGAFDEQFFGPGTRLTVL.

This clonotype showed up just a few times. The chain employs TRBV7-6 and TRBJ2-7, with D maybe TRBD1 (6 bases). Germline V gene data show CDR1 as SGHVS and CDR2 as FNYEAQ. The V gene lost 4 bases and the J gene lost 3 bases, with 16 bases spanning the gap. This CDR3 has 15 amino acids. The CDR3 reads CASSSTGTHYYEQYF. CDR3 sequence (DNA): TGTGCCAGCAGCTCTACCGGGACACATTACTACGAGCAGTACTTC.

The J gene is TRBJ2-1, the V gene TRBV29-1; 12 bases match TRBD1. This CDR3 is 13 amino acids long. Germline V gives CDR1 SQVTM, CDR2 ANQGSEA. The J segment lost 13 bases and the V segment lost 7 bases, leaving 11 bases of the junction unmatched. The CDR3 region is CSAGQGAEETQFF. Here the CDR3 DNA reads TGCAGCGCGGGACAGGGGGCTGAGGAGACCCAGTTCTTC.

In this sample, this clonotype turned up a few times. The chain uses TRBV7-2 and TRBJ1-1; no clear D gene. Germline-derived CDR1 and CDR2 are SGHTA and FQGNSA. The CDR3 has 15 amino acids. With 3 bases removed from V and 4 bases from J, the gap between germline ends came to 15 bases. This CDR3 is CASSLGIGMVTEAFF. CDR3 DNA: TGTGCCAGCAGCTTGGGTATCGGGATGGTCACTGAAGCTTTCTTT.

The chain joins TRBV28 to TRBJ2-3; D gene ambiguous. Trimming pared 7 bases from V and 2 bases from J, leaving 13 bases between. The length of the CDR3 is 14 residues. CDR1 and CDR2 (germline): MDHEN, SYDVKM. The DNA for the CDR3 is TGTGCCAGCATGGGATTAGCCTACACAGATACGCAGTATTTT. Translating gives CASMGLAYTDTQYF.

The table lists this clonotype with many counts. The chain is built from TRBV7-2 and TRBJ2-4, with D perhaps TRBD1 (5 bases). Germline CDR1 SGHTA, CDR2 FQGNSA. The CDR3 sequence is 15 residues long. The V end was cut by 5 bases, the J end by 6 bases, with 17 bases between. In nucleotides, the CDR3 is TGTGCCAGCAGCCTCACACTGGGGCCGGGAAACATTCAGTACTTC. It specifies CASSLTLGPGNIQYF.

In regard to this clonotype: A read error may produce the germline difference seen at one junction end. The chain couples TRBV20-1 to TRBJ2-7, with D perhaps TRBD2 (6 bases). Per germline, CDR1 DFQATT and CDR2 SNEGSKA (reference sequence). The length of the CDR3 is 16 residues. CDR3 nucleotides: TGCAGTGCTAGGGGAACCCTGACTAGGAACTCCTGCGAGCAGTACTTC. Its translation: CSARGTLTRNSCEQYF.

The chain joins TRBV5-6 to TRBJ1-5, with D possibly matching TRBD1 (5 bases). Germline CDR1 is SGHDT and CDR2 is YYEEEE. The V gene lost 0 bases and the J gene lost 0 bases, with 10 bases spanning the gap. This CDR3 contains 16 residues. Here the CDR3 DNA reads TGTGCCAGCAGCTTGGCAGGACATCATAGCAATCAGCCCCAGCATTTT. Its translation is CASSLAGHHSNQPQHF.

The chain joins TRBV18 to TRBJ2-5; 9 positions agree with TRBD2. The assigned J gene may be wrong: the sequence end matches TRBJ2-7 better. CDR3 length: 16 residues. CDR1 and CDR2 from the germline V gene are KGHSH and LQKENI. CDR3 amino acids: CASSPGGDLAGFEQYF. The CDR3 DNA follows: TGTGCCAGCTCACCCGGCGGCGACCTAGCGGGGTTCGAGCAGTACTTC.

This clonotype was seen ten or more times. The CDR3 loop reads CASSLWMNNNEQFF. The CDR3 DNA sequence: TGTGCCAGCAGCTTATGGATGAACAACAATGAGCAGTTCTTC. The rearrangement uses TRBV7-2 and TRBJ2-1; D remains unclear. Per the germline V gene, CDR1 is SGHTA and CDR2 is FQGNSA. The germline V and J ends were trimmed by 2 bases and 5 bases, with 10 bases remaining between them. This CDR3 region has 14 residues. The full variable domain, in which reference TRBV7-2 and TRBJ2-1 provide the parts outside the CDR3, is GAGVSQSPSNKVTEKGKDVELRCDPISGHTALYWYRQSLGQGLEFLIYFQGNSAPDKSGLPSDRFSAERTGGSVSTLTIQRTQQEDSAVYLCASSLWMNNNEQFFGPGTRLTVL.

Comment on this clonotype: One junction end disagrees with the germline gene, perhaps due to a read error. The chain joins TRBV6-2 or TRBV6-3 to TRBJ2-5; no definite D call. The CDR3 has 12 residues. Germline CDR1 MNHEY, CDR2 SVGEGT. CDR3 region: CAGSYQQETQYF. CDR3 nucleotides: TGTGCCGGCAGTTACCAACAAGAGACCCAGTACTTC.

V is TRBV20-1 and J is TRBJ1-6; TRBD1 matches 10 bases. CDR1 is DFQATT and CDR2 is SNEGSKA in the germline V gene (reference sequence). This CDR3 contains 14 residues. V was clipped by 6 bases and J by 10 bases; unmatched bases: 9. The CDR3 region has the DNA TGCAGTGCCCGACCGACAGGGGGCGGGTCACCCCTCCACTTT. This gives the protein CSARPTGGGSPLHF.

This clonotype was observed a handful of times. The chain uses TRBV6-2 or TRBV6-3 and TRBJ1-2; TRBD1 is a possible D gene (6 bases). V was pared by 6 bases and J by 4 bases, with 15 bases between. The CDR3 consists of 14 residues. In germline, CDR1 is MNHEY, CDR2 SVGEGT. CDR3 in amino acids: CASRYQTGSYGYTF. The CDR3 DNA follows: TGTGCCAGCAGATATCAGACAGGTTCCTATGGCTACACCTTC.

Regarding this clonotype: The junction and the germline gene differ at one end; a read error may be behind it. CDR3: CAGSYMPTEAFF. CDR3 bases: TGTGCCGGCAGTTATATGCCCACTGAAGCTTTCTTT. This rearrangement joins TRBV6-2 or TRBV6-3 to TRBJ1-1; D not certain. Germline CDR1 reads MNHEY; CDR2 reads SVGEGT. There are 12 residues in the CDR3.

This rearrangement joins TRBV29-1 to TRBJ2-1; the D gene is possibly TRBD2 (7 bases). V was clipped by 7 bases and J by 0 bases, with 16 bases between them. There are 15 residues in the CDR3. CDR1 and CDR2 (germline): SQVTM, ANQGSEA. Here the CDR3 DNA reads TGCAGCGCTCCTGTAGGGGGGGTCTCCTACAATGAGCAGTTCTTC. Protein: CSAPVGGVSYNEQFF.

To note about this clonotype: This may be a read error, as it is one base from a much larger clone. This chain links TRBV29-1 with TRBJ2-6; unclear D gene. CDR3 length equals 14 residues. Germline assignment: CDR1 SQVTM and CDR2 ANQGSEA. V shed 5 bases and J shed 5 bases, with 13 bases lying between them. CDR3 protein: CSVPGADRANVLTF. The CDR3 DNA reads TGCAGCGTTCCCGGTGCAGATAGGGCCAACGTCCTGACTTTC.